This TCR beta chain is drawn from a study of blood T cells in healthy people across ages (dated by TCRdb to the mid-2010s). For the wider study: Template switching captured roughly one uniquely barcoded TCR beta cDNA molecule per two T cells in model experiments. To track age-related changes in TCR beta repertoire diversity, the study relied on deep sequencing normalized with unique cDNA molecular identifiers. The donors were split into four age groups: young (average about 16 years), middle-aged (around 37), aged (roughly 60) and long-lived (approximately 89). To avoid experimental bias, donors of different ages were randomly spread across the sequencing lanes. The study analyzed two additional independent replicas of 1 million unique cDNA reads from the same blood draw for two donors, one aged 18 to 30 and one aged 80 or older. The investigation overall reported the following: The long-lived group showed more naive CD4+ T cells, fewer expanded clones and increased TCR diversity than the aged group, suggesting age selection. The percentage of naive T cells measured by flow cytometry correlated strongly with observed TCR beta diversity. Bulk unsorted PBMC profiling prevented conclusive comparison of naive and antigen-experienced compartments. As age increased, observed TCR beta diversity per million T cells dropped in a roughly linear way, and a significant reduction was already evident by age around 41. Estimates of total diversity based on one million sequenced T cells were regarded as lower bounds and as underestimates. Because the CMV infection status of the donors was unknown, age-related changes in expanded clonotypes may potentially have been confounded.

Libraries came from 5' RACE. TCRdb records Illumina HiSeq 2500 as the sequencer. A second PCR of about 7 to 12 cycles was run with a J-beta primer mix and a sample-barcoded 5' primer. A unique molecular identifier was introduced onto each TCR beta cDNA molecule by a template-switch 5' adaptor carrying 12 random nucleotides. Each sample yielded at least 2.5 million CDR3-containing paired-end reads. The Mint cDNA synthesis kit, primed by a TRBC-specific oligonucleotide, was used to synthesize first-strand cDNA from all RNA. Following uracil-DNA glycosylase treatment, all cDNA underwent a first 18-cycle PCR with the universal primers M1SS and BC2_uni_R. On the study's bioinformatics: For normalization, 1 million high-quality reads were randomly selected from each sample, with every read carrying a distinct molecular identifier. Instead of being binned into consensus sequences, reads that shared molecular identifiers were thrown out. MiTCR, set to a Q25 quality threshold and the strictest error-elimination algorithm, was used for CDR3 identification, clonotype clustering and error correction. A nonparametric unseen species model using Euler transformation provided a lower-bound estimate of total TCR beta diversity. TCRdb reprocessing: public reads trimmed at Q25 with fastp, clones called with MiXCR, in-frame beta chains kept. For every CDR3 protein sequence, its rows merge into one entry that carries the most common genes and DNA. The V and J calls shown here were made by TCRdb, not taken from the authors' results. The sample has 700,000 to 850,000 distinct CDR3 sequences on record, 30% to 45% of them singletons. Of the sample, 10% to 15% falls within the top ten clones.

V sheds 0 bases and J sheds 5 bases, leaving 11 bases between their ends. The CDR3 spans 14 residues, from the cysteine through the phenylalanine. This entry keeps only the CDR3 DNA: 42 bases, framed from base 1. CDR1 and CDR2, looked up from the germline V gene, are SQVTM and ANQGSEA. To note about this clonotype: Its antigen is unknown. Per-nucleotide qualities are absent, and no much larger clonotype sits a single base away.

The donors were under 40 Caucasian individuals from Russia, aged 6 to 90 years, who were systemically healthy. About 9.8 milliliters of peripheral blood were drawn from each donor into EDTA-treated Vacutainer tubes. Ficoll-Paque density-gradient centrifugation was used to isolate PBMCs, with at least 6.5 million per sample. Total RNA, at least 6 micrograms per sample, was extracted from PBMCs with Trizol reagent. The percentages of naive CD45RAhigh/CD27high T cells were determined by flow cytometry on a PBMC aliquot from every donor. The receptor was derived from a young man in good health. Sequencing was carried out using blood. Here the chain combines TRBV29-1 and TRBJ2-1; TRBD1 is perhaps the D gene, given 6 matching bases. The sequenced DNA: TGCAGCGTTGAAGACCCTGACAGGAACAATGAGCAGTTCTTC. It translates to CSVEDPDRNNEQFF.